Listed below are T cell receptor beta chains from one sample, sequenced in a study of OX40 agonist ivuxolimab in advanced cancers. Assay: immunoSEQ multiplex PCR; the TCRdb copy retains only in-frame clones and omits some. Among about 17,000 clones listed, roughly 87% were seen once. This specimen consisted of CD4+ or CD8+ T cells sorted from blood, obtained in a trial of the OX40 agonist ivuxolimab. The receptors come from an adult with an advanced solid tumor such as melanoma, head and neck, liver or kidney cancer. Both conserved end residues are trimmed from each CDR3.

v_gene,j_gene,len,CDR3aa
TRBV9,TRBJ1-6,13,ASSVEGAGNSPLH
TRBV15,TRBJ2-1,13,ATSRGQGWTNEQF
TRBV6-1,TRBJ2-7,14,ASSEVRGSYGYEQY
TRBV14,TRBJ2-7,14,ASSQDSGTGWYEQY
TRBV5-5,TRBJ2-7,14,ASSLGEGAIFYEQY
TRBV5-8,TRBJ1-5,13,ASSPGAVSNQPQH
TRBV9,TRBJ2-3,10,ASSSGSDTQY
TRBV9,TRBJ1-1,13,ASSVQGKLNTEAF
TRBV30,TRBJ2-7,13,AWSVLQGESYEQY
TRBV27,TRBJ2-7,11,ASSLGIYYEQY
TRBV29-1,TRBJ2-3,13,SVAGLAGGTDTQY
TRBV6-6,TRBJ1-2,11,ASSVTGTNGYT
TRBV13,TRBJ1-5,15,ASSIHAGAPDNQPQH
TRBV6-5,TRBJ2-5,12,ASSYSRLEETQY
TRBV6-5,TRBJ2-7,10,ASSKYLDEQY
TRBV13,TRBJ2-7,14,ASSLGATSSSYEQY
TRBV7-8,TRBJ1-2,12,ASSSLPEGDGYT
TRBV7-9,TRBJ2-2,16,ASSGGPGWRGLTGELF
TRBV2,TRBJ2-3,12,AKSGTPDTDTQY
TRBV27,TRBJ2-7,11,ASSLSASYEQY
TRBV2,TRBJ2-7,14,ASSEAASLRTYEQY
TRBV5-6,TRBJ2-7,14,ASSLATSGGAREQY
TRBV7-6,TRBJ2-2,12,ASSPRVNTGELF
TRBV7-6,TRBJ2-7,13,ASSLGTGGSYEQY